These 18 T cell receptor beta chains came from one sample sequenced in a study of T cell responses to AZD1222 COVID-19 vaccine. Generated by immunoSEQ multiplex PCR, the TCRdb table keeps only in-frame clones and is missing some. The sample contains some 120,000 clones, around 94% of which appear only once. The input for sequencing was peripheral blood, taken on day 0 of AZD1222 vaccination. The receptors stem from an adult in good health.

This chain uses TRBV6-5 with TRBJ1-4; TRBD1 matches 7 bases. Germline V lookup: CDR1 MNHEY, CDR2 SVGAGI. The junction had 9 bases not matched to a gene; V was cut back by 5 bases and J by 9 bases. CDR3 length: 14 amino acids. The CDR3 reads CASSPRQGVQKLFF. The CDR3 DNA is TGTGCCAGCAGTCCGCGACAGGGAGTCCAAAAACTGTTTTTT.

The chain has TRBV6-5 and TRBJ2-5, with D perhaps matching TRBD1 (6 bases). This CDR3 contains 14 residues. Trimming left V 7 bases short and J 5 bases short, with 17 bases between. The germline gives CDR1 MNHEY, CDR2 SVGAGI. CDR3 in amino acids: CASNPRGFGETQYF. In DNA, the CDR3 is TGTGCCAGCAACCCCAGGGGTTTTGGGGAGACCCAGTACTTC.

The rearrangement joins TRBV28 to TRBJ1-4; D uncertain. The CDR3 runs 12 residues. The V gene's germline CDR1 is MDHEN and CDR2 SYDVKM. V dropped 6 bases and J dropped 5 bases, with 7 bases sitting between them. The CDR3 is CASSETNEKLFF. The CDR3 DNA sequence: TGTGCCAGCAGCGAAACCAATGAAAAACTGTTTTTT.

The V and J genes are TRBV3-1 (or the pseudogene TRBV3-2) and TRBJ2-7; 14 bases fit TRBD2. Looked up from germline, CDR1 is LGHDT and CDR2 is YNNKEL (reference sequence). The CDR3 contains 19 residues. V trimming: 3 bases; J trimming: 5 bases; junction bases outside the gene matches: 15. The CDR3 coding sequence is TGTGCCAGCAGCCATACTATTAGGGGACTAGCGGGAGAGCCCCACGAGCAGTACTTC. Amino acid sequence: CASSHTIRGLAGEPHEQYF.

The chain recombines TRBV6-5 with TRBJ1-5; D unclear. Trimming took 2 bases from V and 6 from J, leaving 17 bases between them. This CDR3 contains 16 residues. The germline CDR1 and CDR2 sequences are MNHEY and SVGAGI. As DNA, the CDR3 is TGTGCCAGCAGTTACGTGGCTCCAAGGTTTGGTCAGCCCCAGCATTTT. The encoded protein is CASSYVAPRFGQPQHF.

This rearrangement joins TRBV5-1 to TRBJ2-5; possibly TRBD2 for D (5 bases). From germline, CDR1 is SGHRS and CDR2 YFSETQ. V lost 0 bases to trimming and J lost 1 base, with 13 bases between them. CDR3 length: 16 amino acids. The CDR3 DNA follows: TGCGCCAGCAGCTTGGCACCTGCAGCGGCCCAAGAGACCCAGTACTTC. Translation: CASSLAPAAAQETQYF.

The rearrangement links TRBV7-6 to TRBJ1-3; TRBD1 is a possible D gene (5 bases). Between the trimmed V and J ends, which lost 7 bases and 4 bases, there was a span of 14 bases. Germline V gene data show CDR1 as SGHVS and CDR2 as FNYEAQ. The CDR3 length is 14 residues. CDR3 DNA: TGTGCCAGCACCCAAACGGGGGAAGGAAACACCATATATTTT. Amino acids: CASTQTGEGNTIYF.

With respect to this clone: The junction departs from the called germline gene at one end, perhaps through a read error. V gene TRBV6-5 combines with J gene TRBJ2-7; 11 nucleotides align to TRBD2. This CDR3 comprises 14 residues. The germline gives CDR1 MNHEY, CDR2 SVGAGI. CDR3 sequence (DNA): TGTGCCGGCAGTTTAGCGGGAGGGCCCTACGAGCAGTACTTC. Amino acid sequence: CAGSLAGGPYEQYF.

The chain couples TRBV9 to TRBJ2-3, with D uncertain. With 2 bases removed from V and 0 bases from J, the gap between germline ends came to 7 bases. The CDR3 spans 14 residues. Looked up from germline, CDR1 is SGDLS and CDR2 is YYNGEE. The CDR3 region is CASSVATSTDTQYF. Here the CDR3 DNA reads TGTGCCAGCAGCGTGGCGACTAGCACAGATACGCAGTATTTT.

The CDR3 is CASSHRGSQETQYF. Written as DNA, the CDR3 is TGCGCCAGCAGCCATCGAGGGTCACAAGAGACCCAGTACTTC. The rearrangement uses TRBV4-3 and TRBJ2-5; D is possibly TRBD2 (5 bases). Germline V lookup: CDR1 LGHNA, CDR2 YSLEER. V lost 3 bases to trimming and J lost 2 bases, with 10 bases between them. The CDR3 loop spans 14 amino acids.

The rearrangement joins TRBV20-1 to TRBJ2-7; no definite D call. V lost 4 bases and J 2 bases, leaving 6 bases between the germline ends. CDR3 length: 11 residues. Germline V lookup: CDR1 DFQATT, CDR2 SNEGSKA (reference sequence). The CDR3 loop reads CSAKPTYEQYF. The CDR3 DNA reads TGCAGTGCTAAGCCCACCTACGAGCAGTACTTC.

The chain uses TRBV4-1 and TRBJ2-3, with D perhaps being TRBD1 or TRBD2 (5 bases each). Between the trimmed V and J ends, which lost 1 base and 9 bases, there was a span of 8 bases. The CDR3 consists of 12 residues. Germline values: CDR1 MGHRA, CDR2 YSYEKL. In nucleotides, the CDR3 is TGCGCCAGCAGCCAAGTTCGGGACACGCAGTATTTT. It specifies CASSQVRDTQYF.

This clone was counted once. The rearrangement links TRBV6-5 to TRBJ1-1; 7 nucleotides agree with TRBD1. The CDR3 extends over 14 amino acids. V lost 2 bases to trimming and J lost 7 bases; unmatched junction nucleotides: 7. Per germline, CDR1 MNHEY and CDR2 SVGAGI. CDR3 residues: CASSYLTGASEAFF. CDR3 DNA sequence: TGTGCCAGCAGTTACCTTACAGGGGCCAGTGAAGCTTTCTTT.

This sequence joins TRBV10-3 and TRBJ1-1; TRBD1 agrees at 7 bases. The J segment lost 2 bases and the V segment lost 9 bases, leaving 6 bases of the junction unmatched. The CDR3 covers 13 residues. CDR1 ENHRY and CDR2 SYGVKD come from the germline V gene. The CDR3 loop reads CAIKGTDNTEAFF. DNA for the CDR3: TGTGCCATTAAAGGGACAGACAACACTGAAGCTTTCTTT.

The chain is built from TRBV6-5 and TRBJ1-5; possibly TRBD1 for D (6 bases). CDR1 is MNHEY, CDR2 SVGAGI, per germline. V lost 6 bases and J 6 bases, leaving 15 bases between the germline ends. The CDR3 sequence is 14 residues long. The CDR3 region has the DNA TGTGCCAGCAGCCCCGCAGGGGTGGTTCAGCCCCAGCATTTT. Protein product: CASSPAGVVQPQHF.

This rearrangement joins TRBV30 to TRBJ2-1; 10 bases are shared with TRBD2. The trim removed 8 bases at V and 4 bases at J, leaving 5 bases unmatched. The CDR3 is made up of 13 amino acids. Germline V gene sequence: CDR1 GTSNPN, CDR2 SVGIG (reference sequence). The CDR3 loop is CALGLAVYNEQFF. In nucleotides, the CDR3 is TGTGCCCTCGGACTAGCGGTATACAATGAGCAGTTCTTC.

V usage is TRBV7-6 and J usage is TRBJ2-7, with 7 bases lining up with TRBD2. The V gene's germline CDR1 is SGHVS and CDR2 FNYEAQ. This CDR3 region has 15 residues. The trim removed 6 bases at V and 2 bases at J, leaving 10 bases unmatched. This CDR3 reads CASRRGASGAYEQYF. DNA of the CDR3: TGTGCCAGCAGGCGAGGGGCTAGCGGAGCCTACGAGCAGTACTTC.

The chain carries TRBV2 and TRBJ1-1; TRBD1 matches at 7 bases. Trimming at V came to 8 bases and at J to 3 bases, leaving 12 bases not matched to a gene. Looked up from germline, CDR1 is SNHLY and CDR2 is FYNNEI. The CDR3 has 15 amino acids. DNA for the CDR3: TGTGCCAGCGGGGAGGGGGCAGGGGTGGACACTGAAGCTTTCTTT. Protein sequence: CASGEGAGVDTEAFF.